This is a list of T cell receptor beta chains from one sample in a study of response to subunit inactivated influenza vaccine. TCRdb re-analysed the RT-PCR reads in MiXCR, keeping a single row per CDR3 protein. The table includes hundreds of thousands of distinct CDR3 sequences, 10% to 12% detected once. These data were likewise used in another study, on T cells expressing NK-cell markers.

The sample consisted of PBMCs from blood, taken on the day of vaccination. The receptors were gathered from a man aged 45-65 years who received an inactivated influenza vaccine. Each CDR3 is given with its conserved first and last residue. The D gene is left open where the match is weak.

V gene	D gene	CDR3 protein
TRBV11-2	-	CASSLSRQIITYEQYF
TRBV7-2	-	CASSLAGLPGSTDTQYF
TRBV20-1	TRBD2	CSARVGRGGYEQYF
TRBV5-1	-	CASSLEDWDEQFF
TRBV20-1	TRBD2	CSASSGLAGFTDTQYF
TRBV6-1	-	CAACPGAPAGELFF
TRBV6-5	-	CASSYKGANVLTF
TRBV5-1	TRBD1	CASSYRTGQETQYF
TRBV24-1	-	CATSDLGHPYNEQFF
TRBV28	-	CASCQGWLGSNYGYTF
TRBV19	TRBD2	CASSIRSSGKYEQYF
TRBV20-1	-	CSARRAGSSYEQYF
TRBV6-2/TRBV6-3	-	CASRNWHLGGNEQFF
TRBV20-1	TRBD1	CSAQTGSINEQYF
TRBV7-2	TRBD1	CASSFRGSNYGYTF
TRBV7-2	TRBD1	CASSARQGYEQYF
TRBV20-1	-	CSARDRREALF
TRBV5-1	TRBD1	CASSGGGTATNEKLFF
TRBV18	TRBD2	CASSLTSGSETQYF
TRBV15	TRBD2	CATSRGTSGDYNEQFF
TRBV12-3/TRBV12-4	-	CASSLWAGTDTQYF
TRBV10-3	-	CAISESVSFYEQYF
TRBV12-3/TRBV12-4	TRBD2	CASRLAGGRDEQFF
TRBV6-2/TRBV6-3	TRBD1	CASRDTGGGTEAFF
TRBV5-6	TRBD2	CASSLSTSGRTDTQYF
TRBV10-3	TRBD1	CAISEVATGGRGGNQPQHF
TRBV7-2	-	CASSLVGQAHEQYF
TRBV21-1	-	CASSDLGELKNQPQHF
TRBV6-5	-	CASSYDGTATLNEQFF
TRBV5-4	TRBD2	CASSLSSGARRSTDTQYF
TRBV12-3/TRBV12-4	TRBD1	CASSQRTGGNTEAFF
TRBV5-6	TRBD1	CASSADRDETQYF
TRBV7-2	-	CASSNRTPSYEQYF
TRBV10-3	-	CAISERGLNTGELFF
TRBV3-1	-	CASQGPTGYTF
TRBV4-1	-	CASSQNTGLWVVTGELFF
TRBV5-1	TRBD1	CASSRPRSDRDYEQYF
TRBV9	-	CASSDEFPSWAYGYTF
TRBV20-1	TRBD2	CSAGLAGERYEQYF
TRBV20-1	-	CSARDRTSPLDTQYF
TRBV11-1	-	CASSDAPSWTPSSYEQYF
TRBV14	-	CASSPPARGAEDTQYF
TRBV15	TRBD2	CATSRLAGGQGETQYF
TRBV20-1	TRBD1	CSARERQGDEKLFF
TRBV29-1	-	CSVEKDTGELFF
TRBV12-3/TRBV12-4	-	CASIGGLSSYNEQFF
TRBV27	TRBD2	CASSDPTSGRDNEQFF
TRBV4-1	TRBD1	CASSQGYRGYGYTF